Listed below are T cell receptor beta chains from one sample, sequenced in a study of regulatory T cells in long-lasting Graves disease. TCRdb reprocessed the multiplex PCR reads via MiXCR and lists one record per CDR3 protein. The sample records about 620,000 distinct CDR3 sequences, roughly 15% being singletons. The sample also formed part of further work on T cells in Graves' hyperthyroidism and ophthalmopathy.

Sequences were derived from peripheral blood mononuclear cells (PBMCs), sampled at new diagnosis, from a patient treated with antithyroid drugs. The receptors stem from a woman aged 25 to 45 with Graves disease. CDR3s include the opening cysteine and the closing phenylalanine or tryptophan. Fields, in order: V gene, CDR3 protein.

TRBV6-2/TRBV6-3 | CASSYSAPYGYTF
TRBV27 | CASSSRTGGFYEQYF
TRBV19 | CASSIGAIGTDTQYF
TRBV25-1 | CASSEEPGGNYGYTF
TRBV2 | CASSRPQGDIQYF
TRBV2 | CASTVGLVGRQETQYF
TRBV18 | CASSPQGGGNQPQHF
TRBV6-5 | CASSYSSQGATEAFF
TRBV6-5 | CASSYSTQVGNEQFF
TRBV20-1 | CSAPDMGWRGFNEQFF
TRBV4-1 | CASSQGSGTYEQYF
TRBV7-8 | CASTWSTGTYEQYF
TRBV6-1 | CASRAPGQFSYEQYF
TRBV12-5 | CASGHDTQETQYF
TRBV20-1 | CSARGPGLARDEQLF
TRBV29-1 | CSVEGSGTYYNEQFF
TRBV27 | CASSLRGEWAHYEQYF
TRBV5-8 | CASSLLDRRQETQYF
TRBV18 | CASSAQESGNTIYF
TRBV28 | CASSTRAARYSNQPQHF
TRBV2 | CASSDDRPHTGELFF
TRBV5-1 | CASSVGHSSGANVLTF
TRBV11-2 | CASSMSGRPSGQFF
TRBV12-3/TRBV12-4 | CASSPRLDYNEQFF
TRBV7-9 | CASRRGLADTDTQYF
TRBV6-2/TRBV6-3 | CASSYPDRSSYNEQFF
TRBV20-1 | CSAVTGQTNEKLFF
TRBV12-3/TRBV12-4 | CASSPRDANYEQYF
TRBV28 | CASKLQGARTGGYTF
TRBV20-1 | CSAAGTGNHEQYF
TRBV3-1 | CASSLGGRYEQYF
TRBV4-1 | CASRKLDIEAGGRVRNEQFF
TRBV7-3 | CASSPGAGTTETQYF
TRBV7-9 | CASSLGQLYQETQYF
TRBV30 | CAWRILGKQETQYF
TRBV6-2/TRBV6-3 | CASSGLGGAYEQYF
TRBV9 | CASSVAAGGPGEQFF
TRBV15 | CATSRGSGVTDTQYF
TRBV2 | CASSEWDSNQPQHF
TRBV5-1 | CASSLLLAGGETGELFF
TRBV30 | CAWTAGVNEQFF
TRBV3-1 | CASSPLSGSVEQYF
TRBV5-1 | CASSLDGTSSYEQYF
TRBV3-1 | CASSQDGGRGEAFF
TRBV30 | CAWTGQGNSPLHF
TRBV19 | CASGHRDAPGGQYF
TRBV28 | CASSLSDPNTEAFF
TRBV14 | CASSQYLANNEQFF
TRBV5-1 | CASSLGQGARSTEAFF
TRBV6-1 | CASKGRSTYEQYF